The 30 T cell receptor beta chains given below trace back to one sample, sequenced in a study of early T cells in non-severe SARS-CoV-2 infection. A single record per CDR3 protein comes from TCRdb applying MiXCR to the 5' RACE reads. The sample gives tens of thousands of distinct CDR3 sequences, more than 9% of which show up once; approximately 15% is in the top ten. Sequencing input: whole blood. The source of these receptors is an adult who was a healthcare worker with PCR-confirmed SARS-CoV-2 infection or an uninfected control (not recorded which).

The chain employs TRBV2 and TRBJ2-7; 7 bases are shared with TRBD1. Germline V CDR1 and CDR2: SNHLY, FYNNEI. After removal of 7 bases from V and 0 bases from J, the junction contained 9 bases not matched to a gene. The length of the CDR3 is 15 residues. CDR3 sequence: CASTKGQFGSYEQYF. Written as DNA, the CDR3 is TGTGCCAGCACCAAGGGACAGTTCGGCTCCTACGAGCAGTACTTC.

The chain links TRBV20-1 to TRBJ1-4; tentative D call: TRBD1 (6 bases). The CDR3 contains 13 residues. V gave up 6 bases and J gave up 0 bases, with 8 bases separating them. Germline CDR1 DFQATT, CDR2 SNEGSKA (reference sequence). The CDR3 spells CSAGAATNEKLFF. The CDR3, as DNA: TGCAGTGCGGGGGCCGCAACTAATGAAAAACTGTTTTTT.

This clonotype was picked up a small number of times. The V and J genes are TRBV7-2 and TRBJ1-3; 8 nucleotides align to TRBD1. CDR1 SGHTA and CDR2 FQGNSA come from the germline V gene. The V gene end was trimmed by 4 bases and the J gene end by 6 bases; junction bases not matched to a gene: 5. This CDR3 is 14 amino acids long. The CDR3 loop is CASSWTGTQNTIYF. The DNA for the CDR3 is TGTGCCAGCAGCTGGACAGGGACTCAAAACACCATATATTTT. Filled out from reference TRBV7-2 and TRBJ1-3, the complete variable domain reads GAGVSQSPSNKVTEKGKDVELRCDPISGHTALYWYRQSLGQGLEFLIYFQGNSAPDKSGLPSDRFSAERTGGSVSTLTIQRTQQEDSAVYLCASSWTGTQNTIYFGEGSWLTVV.

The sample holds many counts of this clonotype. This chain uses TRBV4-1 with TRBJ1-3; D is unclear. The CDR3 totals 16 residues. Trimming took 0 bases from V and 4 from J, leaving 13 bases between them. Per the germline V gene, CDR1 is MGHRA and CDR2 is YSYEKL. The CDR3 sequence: CASSQEWRELGNTIYF. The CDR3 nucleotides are TGCGCCAGCAGCCAAGAGTGGAGGGAATTGGGAAACACCATATATTTT.

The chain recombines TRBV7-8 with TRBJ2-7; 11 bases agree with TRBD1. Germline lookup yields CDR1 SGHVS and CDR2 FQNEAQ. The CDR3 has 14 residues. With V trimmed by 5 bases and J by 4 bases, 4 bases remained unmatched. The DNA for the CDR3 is TGTGCCAGCAGCCCGCGGGACAGGGGGTACGAGCAGTACTTC. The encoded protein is CASSPRDRGYEQYF. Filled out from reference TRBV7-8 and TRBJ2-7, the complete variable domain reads GAGVSQSPRYKVAKRGQDVALRCDPISGHVSLFWYQQALGQGPEFLTYFQNEAQLDKSGLPSDRFFAERPEGSVSTLKIQRTQQEDSAVYLCASSPRDRGYEQYFGPGTRLTVT.

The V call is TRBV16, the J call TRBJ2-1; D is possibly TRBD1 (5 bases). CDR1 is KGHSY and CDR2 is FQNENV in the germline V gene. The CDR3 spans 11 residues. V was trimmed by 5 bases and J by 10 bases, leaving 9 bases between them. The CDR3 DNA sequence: TGTGCCAGCAGCTCCGACAGAGAGCAGTTCTTC. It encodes CASSSDREQFF.

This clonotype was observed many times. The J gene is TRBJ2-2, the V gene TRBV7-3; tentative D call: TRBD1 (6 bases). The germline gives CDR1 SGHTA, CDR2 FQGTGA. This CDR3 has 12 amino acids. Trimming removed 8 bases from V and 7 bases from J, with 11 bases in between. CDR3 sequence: CASARGGGELFF. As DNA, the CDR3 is TGTGCCAGCGCCAGGGGTGGCGGGGAGCTGTTTTTT. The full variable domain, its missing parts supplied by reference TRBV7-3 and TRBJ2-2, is GAGVSQTPSNKVTEKGKYVELRCDPISGHTALYWYRQSLGQGPEFLIYFQGTGAADDSGLPNDRFFAVRPEGSVSTLKIQRTERGDSAVYLCASARGGGELFFGEGSRLTVL.

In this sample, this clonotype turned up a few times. The CDR3 loop is CASSPWTGGVDWDEQFF. The CDR3 DNA is TGTGCCAGCAGCCCTTGGACAGGTGGGGTAGATTGGGATGAGCAGTTCTTC. This rearrangement joins TRBV14 to TRBJ2-1; TRBD1 aligns across 7 bases. Germline loops: CDR1 SGHDN, CDR2 FVKESK. This CDR3 has 17 amino acids. V trimming: 4 bases; J trimming: 8 bases; junction bases outside the gene matches: 17.

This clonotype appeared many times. The DNA of the CDR3 is TGTGCCAGCTCACCACCGTTAGGGGGAAATGAGCAGTTCTTC. The encoded protein is CASSPPLGGNEQFF. The rearrangement joins TRBV18 to TRBJ2-1; D might be TRBD1 (6 bases). In germline, CDR1 is KGHSH, CDR2 LQKENI. This CDR3 is built from 14 residues. Trimming shortened V by 0 bases and J by 7 bases, and 10 bases separated the two germline ends.

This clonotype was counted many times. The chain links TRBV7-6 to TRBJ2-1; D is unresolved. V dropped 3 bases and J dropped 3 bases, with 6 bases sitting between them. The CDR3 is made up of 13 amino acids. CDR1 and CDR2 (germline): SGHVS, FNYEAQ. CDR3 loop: CASSFDGYNEQFF. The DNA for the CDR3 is TGTGCCAGCAGCTTTGATGGCTACAATGAGCAGTTCTTC.

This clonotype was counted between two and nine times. The CDR3 reads CASSGTSGSFTDTQYF. The CDR3 DNA follows: TGTGCCAGCAGTGGTACTAGCGGGAGTTTCACAGATACGCAGTATTTT. This chain uses TRBV28 with TRBJ2-3; the match to TRBD2 covers 11 bases. With V trimmed by 5 bases and J by 2 bases, 6 bases remained unmatched. Germline assignment: CDR1 MDHEN and CDR2 SYDVKM. The CDR3 runs to 16 residues.

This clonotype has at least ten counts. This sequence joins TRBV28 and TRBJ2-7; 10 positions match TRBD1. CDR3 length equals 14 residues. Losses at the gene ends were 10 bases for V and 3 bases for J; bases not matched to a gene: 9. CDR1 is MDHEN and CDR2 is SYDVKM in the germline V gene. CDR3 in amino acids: CATSGQGVNYEQYF. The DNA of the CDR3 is TGTGCCACCTCCGGACAGGGGGTGAACTACGAGCAGTACTTC.

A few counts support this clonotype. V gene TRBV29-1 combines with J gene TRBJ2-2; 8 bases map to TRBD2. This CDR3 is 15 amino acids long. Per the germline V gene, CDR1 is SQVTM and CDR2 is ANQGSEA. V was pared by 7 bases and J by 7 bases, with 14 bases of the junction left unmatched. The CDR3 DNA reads TGCAGCGCGGGGGGGCCGACAGGATTCGGCGGGGAGCTGTTTTTT. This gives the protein CSAGGPTGFGGELFF.

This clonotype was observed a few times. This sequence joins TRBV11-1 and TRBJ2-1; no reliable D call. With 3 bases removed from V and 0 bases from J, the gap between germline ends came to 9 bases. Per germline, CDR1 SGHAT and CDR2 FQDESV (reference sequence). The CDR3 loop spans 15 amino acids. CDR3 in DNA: TGTGCCAGCAGCTTCCGGTCGAGCTCCTACAATGAGCAGTTCTTC. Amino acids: CASSFRSSSYNEQFF.

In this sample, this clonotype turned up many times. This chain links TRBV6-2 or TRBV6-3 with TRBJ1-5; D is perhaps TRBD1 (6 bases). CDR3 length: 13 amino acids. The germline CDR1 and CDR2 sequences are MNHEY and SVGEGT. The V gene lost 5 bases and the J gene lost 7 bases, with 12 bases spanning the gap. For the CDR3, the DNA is TGTGCCAGCAGTCTCACAGGGTTACAGCCCCAGCATTTT. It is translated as CASSLTGLQPQHF.

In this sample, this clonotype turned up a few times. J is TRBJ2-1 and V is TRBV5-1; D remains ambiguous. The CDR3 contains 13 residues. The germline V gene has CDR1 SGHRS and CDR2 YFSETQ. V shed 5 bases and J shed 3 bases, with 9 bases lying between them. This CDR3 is CASRSGHYNEQFF. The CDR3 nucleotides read TGCGCCAGCAGGTCAGGTCACTACAATGAGCAGTTCTTC.

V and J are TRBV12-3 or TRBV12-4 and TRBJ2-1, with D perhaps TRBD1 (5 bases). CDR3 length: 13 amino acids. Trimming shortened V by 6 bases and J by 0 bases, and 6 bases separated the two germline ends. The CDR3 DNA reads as TGTGCCAGCAGCCAGGGCTCCTACAATGAGCAGTTCTTC. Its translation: CASSQGSYNEQFF.

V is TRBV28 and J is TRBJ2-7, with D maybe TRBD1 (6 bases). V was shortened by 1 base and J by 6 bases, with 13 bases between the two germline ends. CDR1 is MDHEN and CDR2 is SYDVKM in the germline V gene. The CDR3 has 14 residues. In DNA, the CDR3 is TGTGCCAGCAGTTTATCAAACAGGGTCGGCGAGCAGTACTTC. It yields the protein CASSLSNRVGEQYF. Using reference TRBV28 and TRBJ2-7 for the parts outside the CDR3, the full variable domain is DVKVTQSSRYLVKRTGEKVFLECVQDMDHENMFWYRQDPGLGLRLIYFSYDVKMKEKGDIPEGYSVSREKKERFSLILESASTNQTSMYLCASSLSNRVGEQYFGPGTRLTVT.

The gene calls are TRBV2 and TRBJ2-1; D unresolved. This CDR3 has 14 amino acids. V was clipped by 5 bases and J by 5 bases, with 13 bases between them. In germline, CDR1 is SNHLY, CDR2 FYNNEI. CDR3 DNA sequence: TGTGCCAGCAGTAACTCCATGGGCCACAATGAGCAGTTCTTC. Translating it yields CASSNSMGHNEQFF.

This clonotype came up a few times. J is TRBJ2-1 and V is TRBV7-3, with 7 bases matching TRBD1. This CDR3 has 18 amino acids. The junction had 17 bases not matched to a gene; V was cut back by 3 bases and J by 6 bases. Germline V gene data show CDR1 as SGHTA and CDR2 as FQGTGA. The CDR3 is CASSLLAGGPTPSNEQFF. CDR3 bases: TGTGCCAGCAGCTTGTTGGCAGGGGGACCTACACCCAGCAATGAGCAGTTCTTC. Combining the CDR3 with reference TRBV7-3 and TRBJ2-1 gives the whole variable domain GAGVSQTPSNKVTEKGKYVELRCDPISGHTALYWYRQSLGQGPEFLIYFQGTGAADDSGLPNDRFFAVRPEGSVSTLKIQRTERGDSAVYLCASSLLAGGPTPSNEQFFGPGTRLTVL.

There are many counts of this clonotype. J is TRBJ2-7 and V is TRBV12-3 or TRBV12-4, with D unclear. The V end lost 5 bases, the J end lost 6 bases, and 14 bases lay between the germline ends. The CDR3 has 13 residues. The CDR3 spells CASSPSEVVEQYF. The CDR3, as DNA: TGTGCCAGCAGTCCCTCCGAGGTCGTCGAGCAGTACTTC.

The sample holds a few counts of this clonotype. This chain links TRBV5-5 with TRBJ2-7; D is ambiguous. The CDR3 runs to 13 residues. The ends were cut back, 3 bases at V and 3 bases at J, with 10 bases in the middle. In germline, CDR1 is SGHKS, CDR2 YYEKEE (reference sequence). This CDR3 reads CASSSMTLYEQYF. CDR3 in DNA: TGTGCCAGCAGCTCAATGACCCTCTACGAGCAGTACTTC.

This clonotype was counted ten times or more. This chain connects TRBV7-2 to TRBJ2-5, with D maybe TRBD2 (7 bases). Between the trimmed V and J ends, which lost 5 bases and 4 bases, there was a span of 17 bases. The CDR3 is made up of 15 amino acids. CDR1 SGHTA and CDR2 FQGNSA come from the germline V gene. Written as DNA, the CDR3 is TGTGCCAGCAGCAGCCGGGGCGGGGGCTTAGAGACCCAGTACTTC. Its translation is CASSSRGGGLETQYF.

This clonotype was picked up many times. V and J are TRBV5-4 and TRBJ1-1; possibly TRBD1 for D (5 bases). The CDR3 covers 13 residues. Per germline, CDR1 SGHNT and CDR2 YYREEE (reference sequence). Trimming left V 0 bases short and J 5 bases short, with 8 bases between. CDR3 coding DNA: TGTGCCAGCAGCTTGGGGGGGAGGACTGAAGCTTTCTTT. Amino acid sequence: CASSLGGRTEAFF.

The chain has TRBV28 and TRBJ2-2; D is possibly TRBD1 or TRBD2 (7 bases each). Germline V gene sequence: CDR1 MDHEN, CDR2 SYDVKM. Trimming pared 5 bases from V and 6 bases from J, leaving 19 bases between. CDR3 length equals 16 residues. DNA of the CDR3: TGTGCCAGCAGTCCACCGGGGAGGGGGCGCCCCGGGGAGCTGTTTTTT. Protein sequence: CASSPPGRGRPGELFF.

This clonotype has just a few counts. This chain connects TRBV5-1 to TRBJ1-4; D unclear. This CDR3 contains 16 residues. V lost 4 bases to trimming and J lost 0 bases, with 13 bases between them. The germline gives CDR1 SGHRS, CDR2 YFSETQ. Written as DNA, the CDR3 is TGCGCCAGCAGCCTGGGTGTGGGTGCAACTAATGAAAAACTGTTTTTT. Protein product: CASSLGVGATNEKLFF.

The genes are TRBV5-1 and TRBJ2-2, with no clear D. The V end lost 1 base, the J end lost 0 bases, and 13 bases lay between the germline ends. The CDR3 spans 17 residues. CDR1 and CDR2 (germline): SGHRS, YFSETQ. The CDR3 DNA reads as TGCGCCAGCAGCTTGTGGCAGCCTGAGCCGAACACCGGGGAGCTGTTTTTT. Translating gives CASSLWQPEPNTGELFF. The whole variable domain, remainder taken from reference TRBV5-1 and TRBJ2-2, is KAGVTQTPRYLIKTRGQQVTLSCSPISGHRSVSWYQQTPGQGLQFLFEYFSETQRNKGNFPGRFSGRQFSNSRSEMNVSTLELGDSALYLCASSLWQPEPNTGELFFGEGSRLTVL.

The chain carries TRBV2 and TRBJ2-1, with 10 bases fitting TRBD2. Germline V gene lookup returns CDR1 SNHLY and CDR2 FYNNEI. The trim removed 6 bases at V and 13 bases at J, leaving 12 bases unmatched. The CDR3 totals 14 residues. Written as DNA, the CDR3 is TGTGCCAGCAGCTCCGACCGTAGCGGGAGGCCCCAGTTCTTC. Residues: CASSSDRSGRPQFF.

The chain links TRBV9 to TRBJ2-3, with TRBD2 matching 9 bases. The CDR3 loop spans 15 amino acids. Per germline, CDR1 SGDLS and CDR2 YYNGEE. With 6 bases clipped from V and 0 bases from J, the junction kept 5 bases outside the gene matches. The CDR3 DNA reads TGTGCCAGCAATAGCGGGGGTTACAGCACAGATACGCAGTATTTT. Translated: CASNSGGYSTDTQYF.

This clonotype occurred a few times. The CDR3 DNA reads TGTGCCAGCAGCTTAACGGGCGAACAGCCCCAGCATTTT. Translation gives CASSLTGEQPQHF. This chain joins TRBV7-3 and TRBJ1-5; D unresolved. This CDR3 has 13 residues. With 0 bases removed from V and 7 bases from J, the gap between germline ends came to 7 bases. Germline V lookup: CDR1 SGHTA, CDR2 FQGTGA. The full variable domain, completed using reference TRBV7-3 and TRBJ1-5, is GAGVSQTPSNKVTEKGKYVELRCDPISGHTALYWYRQSLGQGPEFLIYFQGTGAADDSGLPNDRFFAVRPEGSVSTLKIQRTERGDSAVYLCASSLTGEQPQHFGDGTRLSIL.